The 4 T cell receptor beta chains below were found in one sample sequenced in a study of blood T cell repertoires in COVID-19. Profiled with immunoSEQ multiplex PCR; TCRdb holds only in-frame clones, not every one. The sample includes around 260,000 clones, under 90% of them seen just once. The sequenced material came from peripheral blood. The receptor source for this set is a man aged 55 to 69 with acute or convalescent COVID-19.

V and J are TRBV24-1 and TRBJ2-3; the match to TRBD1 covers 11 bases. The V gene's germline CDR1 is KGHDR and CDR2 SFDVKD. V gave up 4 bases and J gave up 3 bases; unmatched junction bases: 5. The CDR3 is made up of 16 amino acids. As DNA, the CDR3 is TGTGCCACCAGTGAGGGGACAGGGGGTAAAACAGATACGCAGTATTTT. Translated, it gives CATSEGTGGKTDTQYF.

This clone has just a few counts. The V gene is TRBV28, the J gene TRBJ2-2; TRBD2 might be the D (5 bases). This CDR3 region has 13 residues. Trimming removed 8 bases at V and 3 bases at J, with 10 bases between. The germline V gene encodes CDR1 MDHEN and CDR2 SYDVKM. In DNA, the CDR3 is TGTGCCAGCTTTAGGCGGGACACCGGGGAGCTGTTTTTT. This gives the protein CASFRRDTGELFF.

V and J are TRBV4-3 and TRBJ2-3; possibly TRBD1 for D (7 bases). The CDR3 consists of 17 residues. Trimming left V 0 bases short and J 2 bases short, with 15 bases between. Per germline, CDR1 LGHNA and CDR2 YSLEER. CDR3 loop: CASSQDQGGRTTDTQYF. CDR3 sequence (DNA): TGCGCCAGCAGCCAAGATCAGGGGGGCAGAACCACAGATACGCAGTATTTT.

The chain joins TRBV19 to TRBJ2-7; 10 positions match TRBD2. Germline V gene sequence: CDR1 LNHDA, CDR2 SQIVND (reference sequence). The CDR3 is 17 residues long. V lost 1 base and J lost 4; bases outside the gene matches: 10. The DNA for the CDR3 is TGTGCCAGTAGTATAGGTCCTAGCGGGAGCTTAGAGTACGAGCAGTACTTC. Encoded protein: CASSIGPSGSLEYEQYF.